This TCR beta chain was identified during a study of blood T cells in healthy people across ages. As to this clonotype: The antigen remains undetermined.

Sample-barcoded 5' priming and a J-beta primer mix drove a second PCR of 7 to 11 cycles. Per sample, CDR3-containing paired-end reads numbered at least 3 million. Via MiXCR, TCRdb re-called the 5' RACE reads, giving one row per CDR3 protein. The data hold 1.5 million to 2 million distinct CDR3 sequences, with approximately 39% observed a single time. Study outcomes and limitations: Possibly confounding the expanded clonotype changes was the fact that donor CMV status was unknown.

The source is a human donor in good health. What was sequenced was blood.

Here the CDR3 DNA reads TGCAGTGCTAGCAGGGGTAGCGGCTACACCTTC. This sequence encodes CSASRGSGYTF. The chain couples TRBV20-1 to TRBJ1-2, with a possible D match to TRBD1 (6 bases). V was clipped by 3 bases and J by 8 bases, with 10 bases between them. This CDR3 is 11 amino acids long. Germline values: CDR1 DFQATT, CDR2 SNEGSKA (reference sequence).